Shown below are 10 T cell receptor beta chains from a single sample sequenced in a study of T cell responses to AZD1222 COVID-19 vaccine. The repertoire was sequenced with immunoSEQ multiplex PCR; TCRdb's copy has only in-frame clones and lacks some. The sample has nearly 110,000 clones, 75% to 90% seen once. The sequenced sample was peripheral blood, obtained on day 0 of AZD1222 vaccination. These receptor sequences come from an adult in good health.

The chain employs TRBV7-9 and TRBJ1-1, with unresolved D. With 1 base removed from V and 5 bases from J, the gap between germline ends came to 11 bases. This CDR3 region has 14 residues. The V gene's germline CDR1 is SEHNR and CDR2 FQNEAQ (reference sequence). CDR3 sequence: CASSLELSATEAFF. The CDR3 DNA sequence: TGTGCCAGCAGCTTAGAACTTTCAGCGACTGAAGCTTTCTTT.

This sequence joins TRBV4-3 and TRBJ1-1, with 7 bases lining up with TRBD1. The CDR3 is made up of 14 amino acids. The V segment lost 4 bases and the J segment 1 base; nucleotides outside the gene matches: 3. Germline CDR1 reads LGHNA; CDR2 reads YSLEER. CDR3 DNA: TGCGCCAGCAGCCCTCAGGGGGGGAACACTGAAGCTTTCTTT. Amino acids: CASSPQGGNTEAFF.

The chain links TRBV30 to TRBJ2-5; D possibly corresponds to TRBD1 (5 bases). The CDR3 runs to 17 residues. Germline V CDR1 and CDR2: GTSNPN, SVGIG (reference sequence). The ends were cut back, 5 bases at V and 7 bases at J, with 29 bases in the middle. The CDR3 DNA follows: TGTGCCTGGGCCGGGCAGGGTGTAAGACCAAGCCCGGGGACCCAGTACTTC. The encoded protein is CAWAGQGVRPSPGTQYF.

V gene TRBV7-8 combines with J gene TRBJ2-7; D call uncertain. Germline loops: CDR1 SGHVS, CDR2 FQNEAQ. The ends were cut back, 4 bases at V and 0 bases at J, with 13 bases in the middle. CDR3 size: 15 residues. CDR3: CASSSRRLSSYEQYF. DNA for the CDR3: TGTGCCAGCAGCTCCCGACGTTTAAGCTCCTACGAGCAGTACTTC.

The chain combines TRBV11-1 with TRBJ2-1, with TRBD1 as a possible D gene (6 bases). This CDR3 spans 15 amino acids. Germline CDR1 and CDR2: SGHAT and FQDESV (reference sequence). The V and J ends lost 5 bases and 0 bases respectively, with 11 bases between them. In DNA, the CDR3 is TGTGCCAGCAGCACTGGACAGAGCTCCTACAATGAGCAGTTCTTC. Translating it yields CASSTGQSSYNEQFF.

This clone was seen once. The chain uses TRBV5-1 and TRBJ2-1; 8 bases map to TRBD2. The length of the CDR3 is 15 residues. Looked up from germline, CDR1 is SGHRS and CDR2 is YFSETQ. Trimming at V came to 4 bases and at J to 2 bases, leaving 5 bases not matched to a gene. As DNA, the CDR3 is TGCGCCAGCAGCCAAACTAGCGGCACCTACAATGAGCAGTTCTTC. Protein product: CASSQTSGTYNEQFF.

J is TRBJ2-1 and V is TRBV14, with TRBD1 identical over 10 bases. This CDR3 has 20 residues. The V gene end was trimmed by 4 bases and the J gene end by 7 bases; junction bases not matched to a gene: 22. CDR1 and CDR2 (germline): SGHDN, FVKESK. CDR3 sequence (DNA): TGTGCCAGCAGCCCAACTAGTGAGGGACAGGGGAGAAGAAAAGGGAATGAGCAGTTCTTC. Amino acids: CASSPTSEGQGRRKGNEQFF.

The V gene is TRBV7-2, the J gene TRBJ1-5, with unresolved D. CDR1 is SGHTA and CDR2 is FQGNSA in the germline V gene. The V gene lost 5 bases and the J gene lost 8 bases, with 10 bases spanning the gap. The CDR3 runs 12 residues. CDR3 bases: TGTGCCAGCAGCGTCCAGAGGGAGCCCCAGCATTTT. Protein sequence: CASSVQREPQHF.

This chain connects TRBV5-5 to TRBJ2-1, with 7 positions matching TRBD1. The CDR3 has 17 residues. The junction had 7 bases not matched to a gene; V was cut back by 0 bases and J by 1 base. CDR1 and CDR2 (germline): SGHKS, YYEKEE (reference sequence). The CDR3 protein is CASSLGVGQMSYNEQFF. The CDR3 DNA reads TGTGCCAGCAGCTTGGGCGTGGGACAGATGTCCTACAATGAGCAGTTCTTC.

The V gene is TRBV7-9, the J gene TRBJ2-5, with 7 nucleotides matching TRBD2. V was pared by 1 base and J by 5 bases, with 4 bases of the junction left unmatched. Germline-derived CDR1 and CDR2 are SEHNR and FQNEAQ (reference sequence). The length of the CDR3 is 14 residues. The CDR3 sequence is CASSLVGGQETQYF. The CDR3 DNA reads as TGTGCCAGCAGCTTAGTGGGAGGGCAGGAGACCCAGTACTTC.